A selection of T cell receptor beta chains follows, all from one sample in a study of cytomegalovirus exposure and HLA in healthy donors. Profiled with immunoSEQ multiplex PCR; TCRdb holds only in-frame clones, not every one. The sample consists of about 72,000 clones, around 94% of them appearing once. The sequencing input was PBMCs. Receptors originate from a woman between 18 and 29 years old in good health and CMV-seronegative. CDR3s include the opening cysteine and the closing phenylalanine or tryptophan. D genes are given only for firm matches. Clone size, where shown, is once, few, many, or a class for clones that have expanded.

d_call	clone_size	v_call	j_call	cdr3_nt	cdr3_aa
TRBD1	-	TRBV6-5	TRBJ1-4	TGTGCCAGCAGTTATGACTCGGGACAGGGGAATGAAAAACTGTTTTTT	CASSYDSGQGNEKLFF
TRBD1	-	TRBV30	TRBJ1-6	TGTGCCTGGGAGACAGGGAGATCCTATAATTCACCCCTCCACTTT	CAWETGRSYNSPLHF
-	-	TRBV4-3	TRBJ2-7	TGCGCCAGCAGCCAAGGGGCGGACAGCAACTCCTACGAGCAGTACTTC	CASSQGADSNSYEQYF
TRBD1	once	TRBV4-1	TRBJ2-1	TGCGCCAGCAGCCGGGGGGGACAGGGACACCTCAATGAGCAGTTCTTC	CASSRGGQGHLNEQFF
-	-	TRBV7-3	TRBJ2-2	TGTGCCAGCAGCTTAAGTCGTACCGGGGAGCTGTTTTTT	CASSLSRTGELFF
TRBD1	-	TRBV7-2	TRBJ1-6	TGTGCCAGCAGATATACCGGGACAGATAATTCACCCCTCCACTTT	CASRYTGTDNSPLHF
-	-	TRBV18	TRBJ1-1	TGTGCCAGCTCACCGATAGTTCCAGGCGACCACACTGAAGCTTTCTTT	CASSPIVPGDHTEAFF
TRBD1	-	TRBV5-8	TRBJ1-4	TGTGCCAGCAGTCCCGGGACAGGGGAAAAACTGTTTTTT	CASSPGTGEKLFF
TRBD2	-	TRBV9	TRBJ2-3	TGTGCCAGCAGCGTAGCTCAAAGCGGGGGGGCGGCAGATACGCAGTATTTT	CASSVAQSGGAADTQYF
TRBD1	-	TRBV6-4	TRBJ1-5	TGTGCCAGCAGTGACTCGACGTCGGGACAGCAGCATTTT	CASSDSTSGQQHF
TRBD1	-	TRBV19	TRBJ2-1	TGTGCCAGTAGTGCGTACAGGGGTAGGGATGAGCAGTTCTTC	CASSAYRGRDEQFF
-	-	TRBV6-1	TRBJ2-1	TGTGCCAGCAGTTTAGTGGCAGACCCTAGTGAGCAGTTCTTC	CASSLVADPSEQFF
TRBD1	-	TRBV18	TRBJ1-5	TGTGCCAGCTCACCTCTTGGCGGACAGGGGGTAAATCAGCCCCAGCATTTT	CASSPLGGQGVNQPQHF
-	-	TRBV6-5	TRBJ1-5	TGTGCCAGCAGAACCAGCGCGTATAGCAATCAGCCCCAGCATTTT	CASRTSAYSNQPQHF
-	-	TRBV6-1	TRBJ1-1	TGTGCCAGCAGTAGCCGGGACTCCCGGAACACTGAAGCTTTCTTT	CASSSRDSRNTEAFF
-	-	TRBV30	TRBJ1-1	TGTGCCTGGAGTGTAGGGTTTTCTTTTTCGGGGGACACTGAAGCTTTCTTT	CAWSVGFSFSGDTEAFF
-	-	TRBV5-1	TRBJ1-1	TGCGCCAGCAGCTCCGTCCCGATTTCCCAGGGCGGTGAAGCTTTCTTT	CASSSVPISQGGEAFF
-	-	TRBV7-2	TRBJ1-2	TGTGCCAGCAGCTTAAGGGCCCGGCAGGGGCCTGGCTACACCTTC	CASSLRARQGPGYTF
TRBD1	once	TRBV18	TRBJ1-2	TGTGCCAGCTCACCAAGGGGACAGGGGATTGGTGGCTACACCTTC	CASSPRGQGIGGYTF
TRBD1	once	TRBV7-6	TRBJ2-7	TGTGCCAGCAGCTTAGACAGGGGCGGCGAGCAGTACTTC	CASSLDRGGEQYF
TRBD2	-	TRBV19	TRBJ2-1	TGTGCCAGTAGTATATGGCGGGGGGGTAGAAACAATGAGCAGTTCTTC	CASSIWRGGRNNEQFF
-	-	TRBV27	TRBJ1-2	TGTGCCAGCAGTTTAACACCGGAGGGCTATGGCTACACCTTC	CASSLTPEGYGYTF
-	-	TRBV5-6	TRBJ2-2	TGTGCCAGCAGCTTGGGTGGGCTTACCGGGGAGCTGTTTTTT	CASSLGGLTGELFF
TRBD2	-	TRBV14	TRBJ2-1	TGTGCCAGCAGCCCCCCGAAGCGGGGGAGCACCTATGAGCAGTTCTTC	CASSPPKRGSTYEQFF
-	-	TRBV9	TRBJ2-2	TGTGCCAGCAGCACTTGGGCCGCGAACACCGGGGAGCTGTTTTTT	CASSTWAANTGELFF
-	-	TRBV2	TRBJ1-2	TGTGCCAGCTTACCGGGCTATGGCTACACCTTC	CASLPGYGYTF
-	few	TRBV4-3	TRBJ1-2	TGCGCCAGCATAAGAAAAGACGGGTACTACTATGGCTACACCTTC	CASIRKDGYYYGYTF
TRBD1	-	TRBV29-1	TRBJ1-1	TGCAGCGGAAGAGGGGGCCTTGACACTGAAGCTTTCTTT	CSGRGGLDTEAFF
-	-	TRBV28	TRBJ1-2	TGTGCCAGCAGCAGGGGATATGGCTACACCTTC	CASSRGYGYTF
TRBD1	few	TRBV18	TRBJ1-1	TGTGCCAGCAGGCCCGGGACAGCCATGAACACTGAAGCTTTCTTT	CASRPGTAMNTEAFF
-	-	TRBV10-3	TRBJ1-5	TGTGCCATCAGTGGTGTGGGCGATAGCAATCAGCCCCAGCATTTT	CAISGVGDSNQPQHF
TRBD2	-	TRBV4-1	TRBJ2-3	TGCGCCAGCAGCCAAGATCCGACGGGGGGGCCGGTAGATACGCAGTATTTT	CASSQDPTGGPVDTQYF
TRBD1	-	TRBV7-3	TRBJ1-1	TGTGCCAGCAGCTCCCAGGGACAGGGTGACACTGAAGCTTTCTTT	CASSSQGQGDTEAFF
TRBD2	-	TRBV5-1	TRBJ2-1	TGCGCCAGCAGCCCATTCCTAAAGCGGGGGGGCCATTACTCCTACAATGAGCAGTTCTTC	CASSPFLKRGGHYSYNEQFF
-	-	TRBV7-2	TRBJ1-6	TGTGCCAGCAGCTTAGAGTGGGGCGACAATTCACCCCTCCACTTT	CASSLEWGDNSPLHF
TRBD2	-	TRBV9	TRBJ2-1	TGTGCCAGCAGCCAACTAGCGGGGCATGGGAATGAGCAGTTCTTC	CASSQLAGHGNEQFF
-	-	TRBV4-1	TRBJ2-7	TGCGCCAGCAGCCAAAGGCTAGCGTCGCCCTACGAGCAGTACTTC	CASSQRLASPYEQYF
-	-	TRBV5-1	TRBJ1-6	TGCGCCAGCAGCTTGGGTCCCAGGCCTGGGAGGTCCTATAATTCACCCCTCCACTTT	CASSLGPRPGRSYNSPLHF
TRBD2	-	TRBV27	TRBJ2-7	TGTGCCAGCAGTTTGTGGCAGGGAGGGAACGAGCAGTACTTC	CASSLWQGGNEQYF
TRBD1	-	TRBV27	TRBJ1-4	TGTGCCAGCAGTCAAATGACAGGGCGGAATGAAAAACTGTTTTTT	CASSQMTGRNEKLFF
-	-	TRBV15	TRBJ2-3	TGTGCCACCAGCAATTACGGCGGAGGCACAGATACGCAGTATTTT	CATSNYGGGTDTQYF
TRBD1	-	TRBV2	TRBJ1-5	TGTGCCAGCAGTGGATTTCAGGGACAGGGGTATACTAGCAATCAGCCCCAGCATTTT	CASSGFQGQGYTSNQPQHF
-	-	TRBV7-2	TRBJ1-5	TGTGCCAGCAGGAACTCCGGGTCCTCAAACAATCAGCCCCAGCATTTT	CASRNSGSSNNQPQHF
-	-	TRBV28	TRBJ2-6	TGTGCCAGCAGTCTCCACCAGGACTCTGGGGCCAACGTCCTGACTTTC	CASSLHQDSGANVLTF
TRBD1	-	TRBV28	TRBJ1-5	TGTGCCAGCAGACACCCCAACAGGGGGGATCAGCCCCAGCATTTT	CASRHPNRGDQPQHF
TRBD1	-	TRBV19	TRBJ1-3	TGTGCCAGTACTACTGGACAGGGCCATGGGGGCACCATATATTTT	CASTTGQGHGGTIYF
TRBD2	-	TRBV7-2	TRBJ2-5	TGTGCCAGCAGCTTAGATTTAGGAGCGGGGGGGCAAGAGACCCAGTACTTC	CASSLDLGAGGQETQYF
TRBD2	-	TRBV6-5	TRBJ2-7	TGTGCCAGCAGTTATACTAGCGGGGTCTACGAGCAGTACTTC	CASSYTSGVYEQYF
TRBD1	-	TRBV19	TRBJ1-1	TGTGCCAGTAGTATGGGACAGGGGTTGGTAGCTTTCTTT	CASSMGQGLVAFF
TRBD2	-	TRBV18	TRBJ2-5	TGTGCCAGCTCACCTCCTCTGGGGGGGAAAGAGACCCAGTACTTC	CASSPPLGGKETQYF
TRBD1	-	TRBV30	TRBJ1-2	TGTGCCTCGGGGGTACAGGGGTCTATCTATGGCTACACCTTC	CASGVQGSIYGYTF
-	-	TRBV18	TRBJ1-1	TGTGCCAGCTCACATCAGGACGGGGGGGGCACTGAAGCTTTCTTT	CASSHQDGGGTEAFF
-	once	TRBV2	TRBJ1-1	TGTGCCAGGGAGTCACAGGAGAACACTGAAGCTTTCTTT	CARESQENTEAFF
TRBD1	once	TRBV7-8	TRBJ2-2	TGTGCCAGCAGCACGGAGAGGGCAGGGGGCTTAACCGGGGAGCTGTTTTTT	CASSTERAGGLTGELFF